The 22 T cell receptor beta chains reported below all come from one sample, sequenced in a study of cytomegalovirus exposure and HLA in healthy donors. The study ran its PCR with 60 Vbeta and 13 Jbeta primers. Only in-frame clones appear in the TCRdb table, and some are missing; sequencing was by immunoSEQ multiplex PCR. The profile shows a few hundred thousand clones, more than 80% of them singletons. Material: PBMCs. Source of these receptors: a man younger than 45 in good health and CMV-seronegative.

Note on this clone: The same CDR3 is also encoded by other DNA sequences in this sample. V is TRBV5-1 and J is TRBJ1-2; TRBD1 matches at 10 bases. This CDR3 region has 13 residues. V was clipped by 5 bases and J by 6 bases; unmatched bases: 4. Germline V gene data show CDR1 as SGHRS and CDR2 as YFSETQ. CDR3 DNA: TGCGCCAGCAGTTTGACAGGGGGCGATGGCTACACCTTC. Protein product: CASSLTGGDGYTF.

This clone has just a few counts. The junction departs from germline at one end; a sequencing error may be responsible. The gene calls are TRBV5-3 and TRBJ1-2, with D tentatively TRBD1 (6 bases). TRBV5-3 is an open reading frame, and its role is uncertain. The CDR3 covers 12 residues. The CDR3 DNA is TGTGCCAGAAGCTTGGCCCCCAGGGGCCCGCTCTTC. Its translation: CARSLAPRGPLF.

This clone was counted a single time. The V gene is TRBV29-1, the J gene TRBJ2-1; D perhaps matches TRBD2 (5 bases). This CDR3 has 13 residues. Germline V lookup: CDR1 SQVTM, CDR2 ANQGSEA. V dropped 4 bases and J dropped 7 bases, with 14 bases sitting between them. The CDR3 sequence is CSVVEGYYNEQFF. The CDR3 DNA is TGCAGCGTTGTCGAGGGCTACTATAATGAGCAGTTCTTC.

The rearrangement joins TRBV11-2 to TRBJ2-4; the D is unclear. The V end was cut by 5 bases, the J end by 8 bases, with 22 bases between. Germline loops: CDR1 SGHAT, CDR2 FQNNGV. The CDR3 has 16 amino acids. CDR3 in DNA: TGTGCCAGCAGCGCCACCCTTACATCCCCTCGGGACATTCAGTACTTC. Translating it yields CASSATLTSPRDIQYF.

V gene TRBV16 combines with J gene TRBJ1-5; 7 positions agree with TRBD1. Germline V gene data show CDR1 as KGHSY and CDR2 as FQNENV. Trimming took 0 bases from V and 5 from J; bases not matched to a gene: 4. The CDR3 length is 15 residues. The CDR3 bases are TGTGCCAGCAGCCAATCCCGCAGGGGGGATCAGCCCCAGCATTTT. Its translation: CASSQSRRGDQPQHF.

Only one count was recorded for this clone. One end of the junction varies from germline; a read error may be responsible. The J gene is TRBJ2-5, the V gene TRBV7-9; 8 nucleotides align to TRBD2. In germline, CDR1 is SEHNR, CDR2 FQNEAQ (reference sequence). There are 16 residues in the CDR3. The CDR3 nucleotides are TGTTCCAGCAGCTTCTCAGGGGTAGCGGGGTTCGAGACCCAGTACTTC. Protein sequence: CSSSFSGVAGFETQYF.

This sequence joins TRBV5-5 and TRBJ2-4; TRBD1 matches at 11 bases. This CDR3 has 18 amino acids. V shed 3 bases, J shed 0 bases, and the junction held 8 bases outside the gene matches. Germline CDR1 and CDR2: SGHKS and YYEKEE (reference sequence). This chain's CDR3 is CASSSGQGGTIAKNIQYF. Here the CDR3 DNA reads TGTGCCAGCAGCTCGGGACAGGGGGGGACCATAGCCAAAAACATTCAGTACTTC. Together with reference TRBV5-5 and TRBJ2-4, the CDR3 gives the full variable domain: DAGVTQSPTHLIKTRGQQVTLRCSPISGHKSVSWYQQVLGQGPQFIFQYYEKEERGRGNFPDRFSARQFPNYSSELNVNALLLGDSALYLCASSSGQGGTIAKNIQYFGAGTRLSVL.

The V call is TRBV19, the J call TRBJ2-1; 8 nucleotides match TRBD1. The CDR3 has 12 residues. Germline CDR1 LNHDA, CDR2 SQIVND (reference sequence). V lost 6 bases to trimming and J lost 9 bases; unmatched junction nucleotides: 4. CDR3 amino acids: CASRDRVLEQFF. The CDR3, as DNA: TGTGCCAGTAGGGACAGGGTACTTGAGCAGTTCTTC. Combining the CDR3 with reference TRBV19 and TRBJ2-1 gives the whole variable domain DGGITQSPKYLFRKEGQNVTLSCEQNLNHDAMYWYRQDPGQGLRLIYYSQIVNDFQKGDIAEGYSVSREKKESFPLTVTSAQKNPTAFYLCASRDRVLEQFFGPGTRLTVL.

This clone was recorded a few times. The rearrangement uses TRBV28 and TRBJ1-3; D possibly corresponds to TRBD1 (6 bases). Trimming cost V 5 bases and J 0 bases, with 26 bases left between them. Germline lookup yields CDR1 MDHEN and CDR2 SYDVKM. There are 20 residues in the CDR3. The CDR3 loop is CASSLTLGGRLGNSGNTIYF. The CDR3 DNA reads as TGTGCCAGCAGTCTAACCCTTGGGGGCAGGTTGGGGAACTCTGGAAACACCATATATTTT.

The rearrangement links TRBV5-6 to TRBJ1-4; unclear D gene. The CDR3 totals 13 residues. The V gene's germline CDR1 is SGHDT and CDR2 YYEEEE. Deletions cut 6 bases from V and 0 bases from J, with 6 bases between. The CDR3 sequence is CASKAATNEKLFF. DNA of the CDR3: TGTGCCAGCAAAGCTGCAACTAATGAAAAACTGTTTTTT.

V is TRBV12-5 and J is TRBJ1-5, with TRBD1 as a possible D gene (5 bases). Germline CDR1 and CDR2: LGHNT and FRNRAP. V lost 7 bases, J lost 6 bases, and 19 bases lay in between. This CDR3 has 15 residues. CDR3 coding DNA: TGTGCTAGTGCCCAAGGTAAGGACATGTGTCAGCCCCAGCATTTT. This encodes CASAQGKDMCQPQHF.

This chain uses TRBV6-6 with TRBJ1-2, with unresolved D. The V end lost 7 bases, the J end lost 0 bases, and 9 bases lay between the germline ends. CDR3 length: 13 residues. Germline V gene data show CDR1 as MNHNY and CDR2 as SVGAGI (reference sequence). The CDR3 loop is CASTELPNYGYTF. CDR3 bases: TGTGCCAGCACAGAATTACCTAACTATGGCTACACCTTC.

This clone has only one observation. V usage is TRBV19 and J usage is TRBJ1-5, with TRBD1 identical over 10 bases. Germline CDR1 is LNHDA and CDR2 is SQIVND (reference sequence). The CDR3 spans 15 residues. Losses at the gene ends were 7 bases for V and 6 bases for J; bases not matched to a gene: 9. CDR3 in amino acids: CASTSRDRGGQPQHF. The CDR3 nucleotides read TGTGCCAGTACCAGCCGGGACAGGGGAGGTCAGCCCCAGCATTTT.

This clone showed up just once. CDR3 DNA sequence: TGTGCCAGCAGCCTCCGGTCCTACGAGCAGTACTTC. This encodes CASSLRSYEQYF. The chain links TRBV13 to TRBJ2-7; D remains unclear. The V gene's germline CDR1 is PRHDT and CDR2 FYEKMQ (reference sequence). V shed 5 bases and J shed 1 base, with 6 bases lying between them. The CDR3 has 12 residues.

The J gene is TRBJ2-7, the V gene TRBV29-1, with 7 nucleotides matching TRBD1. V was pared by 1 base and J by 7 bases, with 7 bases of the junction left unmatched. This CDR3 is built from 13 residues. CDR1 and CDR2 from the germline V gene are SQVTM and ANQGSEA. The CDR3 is CSVEGQGGWEQYF. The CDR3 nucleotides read TGCAGCGTTGAAGGACAGGGCGGGTGGGAGCAGTACTTC.

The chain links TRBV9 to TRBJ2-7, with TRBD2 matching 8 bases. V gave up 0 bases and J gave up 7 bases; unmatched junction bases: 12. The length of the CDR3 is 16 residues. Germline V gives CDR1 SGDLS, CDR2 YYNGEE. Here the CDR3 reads CASSVASDGGAGEQYF. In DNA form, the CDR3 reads TGTGCCAGCAGCGTAGCAAGTGACGGGGGGGCGGGGGAGCAGTACTTC. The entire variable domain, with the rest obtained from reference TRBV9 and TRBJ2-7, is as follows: DSGVTQTPKHLITATGQRVTLRCSPRSGDLSVYWYQQSLDQGLQFLIQYYNGEERAKGNILERFSAQQFPDLHSELNLSSLELGDSALYFCASSVASDGGAGEQYFGPGTRLTVT.

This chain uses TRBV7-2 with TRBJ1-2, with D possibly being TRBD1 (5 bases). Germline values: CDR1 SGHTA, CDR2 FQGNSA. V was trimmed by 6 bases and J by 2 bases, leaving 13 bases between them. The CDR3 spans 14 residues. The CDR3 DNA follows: TGTGCCAGCAGAAAGGGGTTGTCAAACTATGGCTACACCTTC. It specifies CASRKGLSNYGYTF.

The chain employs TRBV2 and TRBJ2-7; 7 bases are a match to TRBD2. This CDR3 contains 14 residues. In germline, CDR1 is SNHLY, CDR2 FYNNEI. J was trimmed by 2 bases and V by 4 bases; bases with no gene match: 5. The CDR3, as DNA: TGTGCCAGCAGTGGCGGGGGACCCACCTACGAGCAGTACTTC. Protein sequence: CASSGGGPTYEQYF.

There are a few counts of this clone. The CDR3 spells CASSSAGGLAGGRTGELFF. The CDR3 coding sequence is TGTGCCAGCAGTTCGGCCGGGGGCCTAGCGGGGGGCCGGACCGGGGAGCTGTTTTTT. The chain combines TRBV5-8 with TRBJ2-2, with 11 bases identical to TRBD2. Trimming cost V 5 bases and J 5 bases; bases outside gene matches: 17. CDR1 SGHTS and CDR2 YDEGEE come from the germline V gene. This CDR3 has 19 amino acids.

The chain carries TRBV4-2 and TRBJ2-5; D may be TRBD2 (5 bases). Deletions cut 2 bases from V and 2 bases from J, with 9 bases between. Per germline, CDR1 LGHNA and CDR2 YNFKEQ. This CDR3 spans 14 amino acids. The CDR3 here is CASSQPRTQETQYF. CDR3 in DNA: TGTGCCAGCAGCCAACCCCGGACTCAAGAGACCCAGTACTTC.

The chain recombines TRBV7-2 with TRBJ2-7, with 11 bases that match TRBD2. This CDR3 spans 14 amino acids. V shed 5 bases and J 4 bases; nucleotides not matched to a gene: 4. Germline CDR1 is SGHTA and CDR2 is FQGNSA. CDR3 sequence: CASSQTSGAYEQYF. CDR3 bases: TGTGCCAGCAGCCAGACTAGCGGGGCTTACGAGCAGTACTTC.

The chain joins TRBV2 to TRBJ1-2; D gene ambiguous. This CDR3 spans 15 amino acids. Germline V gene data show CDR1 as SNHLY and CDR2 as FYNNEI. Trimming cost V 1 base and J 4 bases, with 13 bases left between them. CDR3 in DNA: TGTGCCAGCAGTGAAGATCATCTACCCCCCTATGGCTACACCTTC. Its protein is CASSEDHLPPYGYTF.